This TCR beta chain originates from a study of CD8 T cells in Susac syndrome. Germline assignment: CDR1 SGHAT and CDR2 FQNNGV. With 4 bases clipped from V and 4 bases from J, the junction kept 11 bases outside the gene matches. There are 16 residues in the CDR3. RNA totalling about 0.5 to 1 ug underwent reverse transcription with random hexamers. Multiplex immunoSEQ PCR targeted 54 Vbeta and 13 Jbeta TCR beta segments. MiXCR, run by TCRdb on the immunoSEQ multiplex PCR reads, gives a single entry per CDR3 protein. The sample lists more than 130,000 distinct CDR3 sequences, about 93% occurring once. The T cells that were sequenced for TCR beta were CD8+ and CD4+ cells from blood. While CD8+ and CD4+ T cells were isolated negatively, TEMRA cells were enriched by FACS.

This receptor was obtained from a human donor in good health. Sequencing was carried out using CD8+ T cells from PBMCs. This chain connects TRBV11-2 to TRBJ2-5, with 8 bases identical to TRBD2. The CDR3 here is CASSSPDSGKAETQYF. In nucleotides, the CDR3 is TGTGCCAGCAGCTCCCCAGATAGCGGGAAAGCAGAGACCCAGTACTTC.